One sample yielded the 8 T cell receptor beta chains listed below, sequenced in a study of blood T cell repertoires in COVID-19. Repertoires were generated with immunoSEQ multiplex PCR, while TCRdb's copy carries only in-frame clones and drops some. The repertoire holds about 48,000 clones, with around 87% as singletons. The sequencing input was PBMCs or T cells enriched from blood (not recorded which). These receptors all come from a woman aged 45 to 65 who had recovered from COVID-19.

The genes are TRBV6-2 or TRBV6-3 and TRBJ2-6; D may be TRBD2 (6 bases). The CDR3 extends over 15 amino acids. Deletions cut 6 bases from V and 0 bases from J, with 9 bases between. Looked up from germline, CDR1 is MNHEY and CDR2 is SVGEGT. The CDR3 nucleotides read TGTGCCAGCAGCCCCGGGGGCTCTGGGGCCAACGTCCTGACTTTC. It encodes CASSPGGSGANVLTF.

CDR3 sequence (DNA): TGTGCCAGCAGCTCTAGCGGGAGGAACACCGGGGAGCTGTTTTTT. Protein: CASSSSGRNTGELFF. The chain links TRBV2 to TRBJ2-2; 10 nucleotides align to TRBD2. The CDR3 runs 15 residues. The V gene's germline CDR1 is SNHLY and CDR2 FYNNEI. Trimming at V came to 6 bases and at J to 1 base, leaving 2 bases not matched to a gene.

The DNA for the CDR3 is TGTGCCAGCAGCTCGGTCAGCCCCCGACTAGAAAGTAACAATGAGCAGTTCTTC. Its protein is CASSSVSPRLESNNEQFF. The V gene is TRBV7-2, the J gene TRBJ2-1, with D possibly being TRBD2 (6 bases). Deletions cut 4 bases from V and 5 bases from J, with 24 bases between. The germline V gene has CDR1 SGHTA and CDR2 FQGNSA. This CDR3 region has 18 residues.

The chain uses TRBV19 and TRBJ2-2, with TRBD1 as a possible D gene (6 bases). The CDR3 length is 15 residues. Germline V gene lookup returns CDR1 LNHDA and CDR2 SQIVND (reference sequence). The V end was cut by 8 bases, the J end by 6 bases, with 19 bases between. CDR3 residues: CASGYEGVGAGELFF. In nucleotides, the CDR3 is TGTGCCAGTGGATATGAGGGGGTAGGGGCCGGGGAGCTGTTTTTT.

The genes are TRBV24-1 and TRBJ2-2, with D maybe TRBD1 (5 bases). In germline, CDR1 is KGHDR, CDR2 SFDVKD. The CDR3 runs 14 residues. Trimming cost V 7 bases and J 4 bases, with 12 bases left between them. In DNA form, the CDR3 reads TGTGCCACCAGGAATCAGGGTGCCACCGGGGAGCTGTTTTTT. Translated: CATRNQGATGELFF.

This chain uses TRBV5-1 with TRBJ1-1, with D possibly being TRBD1 (6 bases). The germline gives CDR1 SGHRS, CDR2 YFSETQ. Trimming stripped 0 bases from V and 1 base from J, with 10 bases between. The CDR3 is 15 residues long. The CDR3: CASSLDGRGNTEAFF. CDR3 DNA: TGCGCCAGCAGCTTGGATGGCAGGGGGAACACTGAAGCTTTCTTT.

The chain is built from TRBV7-2 and TRBJ2-5; D is possibly TRBD2 (5 bases). Germline-derived CDR1 and CDR2 are SGHTA and FQGNSA. This CDR3 contains 12 residues. The germline V and J ends were trimmed by 4 bases and 9 bases, with 12 bases remaining between them. The CDR3 loop is CASSSGLLSQYF. The DNA of the CDR3 is TGTGCCAGCAGCTCAGGACTCCTTTCCCAGTACTTC.

The rearrangement joins TRBV28 to TRBJ2-2, with 11 bases matching TRBD2. The J segment lost 3 bases and the V segment lost 6 bases, leaving 18 bases of the junction unmatched. From germline, CDR1 is MDHEN and CDR2 SYDVKM. This CDR3 contains 20 residues. The CDR3: CASRPMHKLAGEAYTGELFF. The CDR3 DNA reads as TGTGCCAGCAGGCCAATGCATAAACTAGCGGGAGAGGCTTACACCGGGGAGCTGTTTTTT.